A selection of T cell receptor beta chains follows, all from one sample in a study of spatial heterogeneity in lung cancer. MiXCR, run by TCRdb on the 5' RACE reads, gives a single entry per CDR3 protein. The table has tens of thousands of distinct CDR3 sequences, over 9.5% seen once. The material sequenced was PBMCs, taken at follow-up. The source of these receptors is a male donor with early-stage non-small cell lung cancer. Both conserved end residues are part of each CDR3. The D gene is left open where the match is weak. Clone size is shown for a subset of rows, as once, few, many or a class of expanded clone.

J,D,size,V,CDR3,DNA
TRBJ2-7,TRBD1,-,TRBV3-1,CASSQGLGTGTYEQYF,TGTGCCAGCAGCCAAGGACTCGGGACAGGGACCTACGAGCAGTACTTC
TRBJ1-1,-,many,TRBV20-1,CSAKPGAWNTEAFF,TGCAGTGCCAAACCGGGGGCCTGGAACACTGAAGCTTTCTTT
TRBJ2-1,-,-,TRBV29-1,CSVPGASHNEQFF,TGCAGCGTACCGGGAGCTTCCCACAATGAGCAGTTCTTC
TRBJ2-5,-,many,TRBV20-1,CSASGETQYF,TGCAGTGCTAGCGGCGAGACCCAGTACTTC
TRBJ2-3,TRBD2,few,TRBV5-1,CASSLDLAGPLTQYF,TGCGCCAGCAGCTTGGACCTAGCGGGACCTTTGACGCAGTATTTT
TRBJ2-3,TRBD2,-,TRBV5-1,CASRKGLAGTDMQYF,TGCGCCAGCAGAAAGGGACTAGCGGGGACAGATATGCAGTATTTT
TRBJ1-1,-,many,TRBV19,CASSMRGDTEAFF,TGTGCCAGTAGTATGCGGGGAGACACTGAAGCTTTCTTT
TRBJ1-6,-,few,TRBV9,CASSVEGGNSPLHF,TGTGCCAGCAGCGTAGAGGGGGGGAATTCACCCCTCCACTTT
TRBJ2-3,TRBD2,few,TRBV19,CASSGTSATDTQYF,TGTGCCAGTAGTGGGACTAGCGCCACAGATACGCAGTATTTT
TRBJ2-2,TRBD1,few,TRBV5-1,CASSAGTGDTGELFF,TGCGCCAGCAGCGCCGGGACAGGGGACACCGGGGAGCTGTTTTTT
TRBJ1-6,TRBD1,many,TRBV2,CASSAGQGGSPLHF,TGTGCCAGCAGCGCGGGACAGGGAGGTTCACCCCTCCACTTT
TRBJ1-6,-,few,TRBV7-2,CASSPRKQTNYNSPLHF,TGTGCCAGCAGCCCCAGGAAACAAACCAACTATAATTCACCCCTCCACTTT
TRBJ2-1,TRBD2,few,TRBV9,CASSPSGLAGAENEQFF,TGTGCCAGCAGCCCCAGCGGACTAGCGGGAGCTGAAAATGAGCAGTTCTTC
TRBJ2-7,-,many,TRBV7-3,CASSMGPATEQYF,TGTGCCAGCAGCATGGGACCCGCCACCGAGCAGTACTTC
TRBJ1-4,-,-,TRBV12-3/TRBV12-4,CASSGGGRPEEKLFF,TGTGCCAGCAGTGGGGGTGGCAGGCCCGAGGAAAAACTGTTTTTT
TRBJ2-5,TRBD2,many,TRBV6-2/TRBV6-3,CASSHGVAGQETQYF,TGTGCCAGCAGCCACGGAGTAGCGGGGCAAGAGACCCAGTACTTC
TRBJ2-1,-,many,TRBV12-3/TRBV12-4,CASISDGSSYNEQFF,TGTGCCAGCATTTCGGACGGGAGCTCCTACAATGAGCAGTTCTTC
TRBJ2-3,-,many,TRBV7-2,CASSPGRAGPQGTQYF,TGTGCCAGCAGCCCGGGCCGCGCGGGACCCCAGGGTACGCAGTATTTT
TRBJ1-4,-,-,TRBV28,CASSSAGGGREKLFF,TGTGCCAGCAGTTCCGCGGGGGGAGGTCGCGAAAAACTGTTTTTT
TRBJ1-5,-,many,TRBV6-6,CASSPHAGNQPQHF,TGTGCCAGCAGCCCCCATGCCGGGAATCAGCCCCAGCATTTT
TRBJ2-7,-,few,TRBV6-2/TRBV6-3,CASSPNYEQYF,TGTGCCAGCAGCCCTAACTACGAGCAGTACTTC
TRBJ2-2,-,many,TRBV12-3/TRBV12-4,CASSPRQNTGELFF,TGTGCCAGCAGTCCCCGGCAGAACACCGGGGAGCTGTTTTTT
TRBJ2-3,-,-,TRBV6-2/TRBV6-3,CASSREDTQYF,TGTGCCAGCAGCAGGGAAGATACGCAGTATTTT
TRBJ2-3,-,many,TRBV29-1,CSVEEAGPRTDTQYF,TGCAGCGTTGAAGAAGCAGGACCCCGCACAGATACGCAGTATTTT
TRBJ2-1,TRBD2,few,TRBV7-9,CASSSGLVQAYNEQFF,TGTGCCAGCAGCTCCGGACTAGTGCAAGCCTACAATGAGCAGTTCTTC
TRBJ1-3,-,few,TRBV9,CASSPSLDSGNTIYF,TGTGCCAGCAGCCCTAGCTTGGACTCTGGAAACACCATATATTTT
TRBJ2-7,-,many,TRBV7-9,CASSPRPSGEQYF,TGTGCCAGCAGCCCCAGACCGTCAGGGGAGCAGTACTTC
TRBJ1-1,-,many,TRBV6-6,CASSMGELNTEAFF,TGTGCCAGCAGTATGGGGGAGCTAAACACTGAAGCTTTCTTT
TRBJ2-7,TRBD1,many,TRBV11-1,CASSRGQQYEQYF,TGTGCCAGCAGCCGGGGACAGCAGTACGAGCAGTACTTC
TRBJ1-5,TRBD1,few,TRBV12-3/TRBV12-4,CASSLTLTGNQPQHF,TGTGCCAGCAGTTTAACATTGACAGGGAATCAGCCCCAGCATTTT
TRBJ2-7,-,few,TRBV5-1,CASSLRTADPYEQYF,TGCGCCAGCAGCTTGAGGACAGCTGACCCCTACGAGCAGTACTTC
TRBJ2-3,TRBD2,many,TRBV14,CASSQGLAGGADTQYF,TGTGCCAGCAGCCAGGGACTAGCGGGAGGCGCAGATACGCAGTATTTT
TRBJ1-1,-,many,TRBV7-9,CASSFEATEAFF,TGTGCCAGCAGCTTCGAGGCAACTGAAGCTTTCTTT
TRBJ1-5,-,many,TRBV18,CASSPPGDFGFQPQHF,TGTGCCAGCTCACCACCAGGGGATTTCGGATTTCAGCCCCAGCATTTT
TRBJ2-2,TRBD1,-,TRBV12-3/TRBV12-4,CASRRTGAAGELFF,TGTGCCAGCAGGCGGACAGGGGCGGCCGGGGAGCTGTTTTTT
TRBJ2-1,TRBD2,-,TRBV2,CASSVASGASYNEQFF,TGTGCCAGCAGTGTGGCTAGCGGGGCTTCCTACAATGAGCAGTTCTTC
TRBJ2-5,TRBD2,many,TRBV5-4,CASSGGDGRLAGETQYF,TGTGCCAGCAGCGGGGGGGACGGCAGACTAGCGGGAGAGACCCAGTACTTC
TRBJ2-1,-,few,TRBV5-8,CATHPLGSYNEQFF,TGTGCCACCCACCCCCTAGGCTCCTACAATGAGCAGTTCTTC
TRBJ1-2,-,many,TRBV3-1,CASSQVSSGYGYTF,TGTGCCAGCAGCCAAGTCAGCTCAGGCTATGGCTACACCTTC
TRBJ1-6,-,many,TRBV6-6,CASSLDVSSYNSPLHF,TGTGCCAGCAGCCTGGACGTTAGCTCCTATAATTCACCCCTCCACTTT
TRBJ2-1,-,many,TRBV4-3,CASSPEATGLHNEQFF,TGCGCCAGCAGCCCAGAAGCGACGGGACTGCACAATGAGCAGTTCTTC
TRBJ2-2,TRBD2,many,TRBV7-9,CASSPVAGGTTGELFF,TGTGCCAGCAGCCCTGTAGCGGGAGGGACAACCGGGGAGCTGTTTTTT